The rows below give T cell receptor beta chains drawn from one sample of a study of CD8 T cells in ankylosing spondylitis. TCRdb passed the 5' RACE reads through MiXCR, listing each CDR3 protein once. The sample lists 750,000 to 850,000 distinct CDR3 sequences, 12% seen once, with just over 0.5% in the top ten. Sequencing used blood, either unsorted or a sorted T cell fraction (not recorded which). The origin of the receptors is a male donor with ankylosing spondylitis. Each CDR3 is given with its conserved first and last residue. The D gene is left open where the match is weak. Size is stated for part of the rows, as once, few or many counts, or as a class when the clone is expanded.

TRBV24-1	TRBJ2-3	-	TRBD2	15	CATSALAGGGDTQYF	TGTGCCACCAGTGCCCTCGCGGGGGGGGGAGATACGCAGTATTTT
TRBV5-1	TRBJ1-2	many	-	14	CASSLTRDNYGYTF	TGCGCCAGCAGCTTGACCAGGGACAACTATGGCTACACCTTC
TRBV5-5	TRBJ2-1	few	TRBD1	16	CASSFRGQGPYNEQFF	TGTGCCAGCAGCTTCCGCGGACAGGGACCCTACAATGAGCAGTTCTTC
TRBV3-1	TRBJ1-2	-	TRBD1	16	CASSQGGTGAGGGYTF	TGTGCCAGCAGCCAAGGAGGGACAGGGGCCGGTGGCGGCTACACCTTC
TRBV6-1	TRBJ2-5	-	TRBD2	14	CASRRAGGLETQYF	TGTGCCAGCAGACGAGCGGGAGGTTTAGAGACCCAGTACTTC
TRBV6-5	TRBJ2-5	few	-	13	CASSYSQLETQYF	TGTGCCAGCAGTTACTCACAGTTGGAGACCCAGTACTTC
TRBV9	TRBJ2-5	few	-	14	CASSAERNQETQYF	TGTGCCAGCAGCGCAGAGCGGAACCAAGAGACCCAGTACTTC
TRBV18	TRBJ2-3	-	-	15	CASSPPVVKTDTQYF	TGTGCCAGCTCACCACCGGTGGTCAAAACAGATACGCAGTATTTT
TRBV4-3	TRBJ2-3	few	-	15	CASSQARAATDTQYF	TGCGCCAGCAGCCAAGCTCGGGCAGCCACAGATACGCAGTATTTT
TRBV6-5	TRBJ1-1	-	-	15	CASSYRRGVNTEAFF	TGTGCCAGCAGTTACCGACGGGGCGTCAACACTGAAGCTTTCTTT
TRBV7-9	TRBJ2-5	once	-	13	CASRIAGQETQYF	TGTGCCAGCAGAATAGCGGGACAGGAGACCCAGTACTTC
TRBV20-1	TRBJ1-1	few	TRBD1	14	CSARLTGGNTEAFF	TGCAGTGCTAGATTGACAGGGGGGAACACTGAAGCTTTCTTT
TRBV20-1	TRBJ2-1	-	TRBD2	17	CSARGSSGDSSYNEQFF	TGCAGTGCTAGAGGATCTAGCGGTGATAGCTCCTACAATGAGCAGTTCTTC
TRBV7-2	TRBJ2-2	many	-	17	CASSPARLRANTGELFF	TGTGCCAGCAGTCCTGCCAGACTTAGGGCGAACACCGGGGAGCTGTTTTTT
TRBV20-1	TRBJ1-1	many	-	15	CSARDVGQYNTEAFF	TGCAGTGCTAGAGATGTCGGACAGTATAACACTGAAGCTTTCTTT
TRBV6-1	TRBJ2-7	few	-	15	CASRWSAAQSYEQYF	TGTGCCAGCAGATGGTCGGCAGCCCAGTCCTACGAGCAGTACTTC
TRBV7-2	TRBJ1-1	many	-	15	CASSLLHPLNTEAFF	TGTGCCAGCAGCTTATTACATCCCTTGAACACTGAAGCTTTCTTT
TRBV28	TRBJ1-1	few	-	15	CASSPRTALGTEAFF	TGTGCCAGCAGTCCTCGGACGGCGCTGGGAACTGAAGCTTTCTTT
TRBV20-1	TRBJ2-2	few	TRBD1	13	CSAVTGGGRELFF	TGCAGTGCTGTAACAGGGGGTGGGAGGGAGCTGTTTTTT
TRBV7-2	TRBJ2-6	few	-	16	CASSFDRSSGANVLTF	TGTGCCAGCAGCTTCGACAGGTCCTCTGGGGCCAACGTCCTGACTTTC
TRBV20-1	TRBJ1-4	-	-	15	CSARRGYFSNEKLFF	TGCAGTGCTAGACGGGGATACTTTTCTAATGAAAAACTGTTTTTT
TRBV24-1	TRBJ2-5	-	-	14	CATSGGGDQETQYF	TGTGCCACCAGTGGAGGAGGGGACCAAGAGACCCAGTACTTC
TRBV27	TRBJ2-3	-	-	14	CASSFLGGAVEQYF	TGTGCCAGCAGTTTCCTTGGTGGAGCCGTAGAGCAGTATTTT
TRBV4-1	TRBJ2-5	few	-	15	CASSQVAHLGETQYF	TGCGCCAGCAGCCAAGTGGCCCACCTAGGGGAGACCCAGTACTTC
TRBV29-1	TRBJ1-2	few	-	13	CSVSQGRSYGYTF	TGCAGCGTTTCGCAGGGAAGGAGTTATGGCTACACCTTC
TRBV7-2	TRBJ1-1	few	-	16	CASSFNLATVNTEAFF	TGTGCCAGCAGCTTTAACTTGGCGACAGTGAACACTGAAGCTTTCTTT
TRBV6-1	TRBJ2-1	-	TRBD2	13	CASRLGGDNEQFF	TGTGCCAGCAGACTGGGGGGGGACAATGAGCAGTTCTTC
TRBV19	TRBJ2-1	many	-	13	CASSISSGDEQFF	TGTGCCAGTAGTATCTCCAGTGGCGATGAGCAGTTCTTC
TRBV10-3	TRBJ2-1	-	-	15	CAISVAGTSYNEQFF	TGTGCCATCAGTGTGGCGGGGACATCCTACAATGAGCAGTTCTTC
TRBV7-2	TRBJ2-3	many	TRBD2	14	CASGLAGGEDTQYF	TGTGCCAGCGGACTAGCGGGAGGTGAGGATACGCAGTATTTT
TRBV20-1	TRBJ1-4	-	-	15	CSARDQAAAGARLFF	TGCAGTGCTAGAGATCAGGCTGCGGCAGGGGCACGACTGTTTTTT
TRBV6-2/TRBV6-3	TRBJ2-3	-	-	14	CASSFGDATDTQYF	TGTGCCAGCAGTTTTGGTGACGCCACAGATACGCAGTATTTT
TRBV27	TRBJ2-3	-	-	14	CASSSWSRGDTQYF	TGTGCCAGCAGTTCTTGGTCTAGGGGAGATACGCAGTATTTT
TRBV5-1	TRBJ2-7	few	TRBD1	13	CASSPNRGYEQYF	TGCGCCAGCAGCCCGAACAGGGGCTACGAGCAGTACTTC
TRBV5-1	TRBJ2-3	few	-	16	CASTLGTAELTDTQYF	TGCGCCAGCACCCTAGGGACCGCAGAACTCACAGATACGCAGTATTTT
TRBV15	TRBJ2-7	-	-	13	CATSLGVDYEQYF	TGTGCCACCAGCCTTGGGGTGGACTACGAGCAGTACTTC
TRBV5-1	TRBJ1-1	-	-	14	CASSLENLNTEAFF	TGCGCCAGCAGCTTGGAGAACCTGAACACTGAAGCTTTCTTT
TRBV28	TRBJ2-1	many	-	13	CASRTVGVDEQFF	TGTGCCAGCAGGACTGTCGGAGTCGATGAGCAGTTCTTC
TRBV11-2	TRBJ1-4	-	-	16	CASSLDLSATNEKLFF	TGTGCCAGCAGCTTAGATCTCAGCGCAACTAATGAAAAACTGTTTTTT
TRBV20-1	TRBJ2-3	many	-	16	CSARDIRLESTDTQYF	TGCAGTGCTAGAGATATACGGCTGGAAAGCACAGATACGCAGTATTTT
TRBV6-2/TRBV6-3	TRBJ2-1	few	TRBD2	13	CASLADYYNEQFF	TGTGCCAGCCTAGCGGATTACTACAATGAGCAGTTCTTC
TRBV20-1	TRBJ1-1	few	-	14	CSARIQARNTEAFF	TGCAGTGCTAGAATACAGGCTCGAAACACTGAAGCTTTCTTT